One and the same sample provided the 29 T cell receptor beta chains below, sequenced in a study of blood T cell repertoires in COVID-19. Assay used: immunoSEQ multiplex PCR; TCRdb lists only in-frame clones, some missing. The repertoire holds some 240,000 clones, with about 86% as singletons. Sequencing used peripheral blood. All receptors come from a woman of 80 years or more with acute or convalescent COVID-19.

This chain joins TRBV9 and TRBJ1-6, with D possibly matching TRBD1 (5 bases). Germline values: CDR1 SGDLS, CDR2 YYNGEE. V was trimmed by 4 bases and J by 7 bases, leaving 12 bases between them. The CDR3 is made up of 14 amino acids. CDR3 in amino acids: CASSSGASNSPLHF. In DNA form, the CDR3 reads TGTGCCAGCAGCTCTGGGGCCTCCAATTCACCCCTCCACTTT.

The genes are TRBV3-1 (or the pseudogene TRBV3-2) and TRBJ1-6, with D maybe TRBD1 (5 bases). V lost 0 bases to trimming and J lost 10 bases, with 19 bases between them. The CDR3 runs 17 residues. Germline assignment: CDR1 LGHDT and CDR2 YNNKEL (reference sequence). CDR3 sequence reads: CASSQDTGVGVESPLHF. For the CDR3, the DNA is TGTGCCAGCAGCCAAGATACGGGGGTAGGGGTCGAGTCACCCCTCCACTTT.

The chain links TRBV28 to TRBJ1-2; 8 bases map to TRBD1. The V gene end was trimmed by 7 bases and the J gene end by 7 bases; junction bases not matched to a gene: 8. Germline V gives CDR1 MDHEN, CDR2 SYDVKM. This CDR3 spans 13 amino acids. The CDR3 DNA sequence: TGTGCCAGCATTCCACAGGGGGTGTCTGGCTACACCTTC. Translating gives CASIPQGVSGYTF.

The V and J genes are TRBV30 and TRBJ1-1; perhaps TRBD1 as D (5 bases). The V and J ends lost 2 bases and 8 bases respectively, with 12 bases between them. Germline loops: CDR1 GTSNPN, CDR2 SVGIG (reference sequence). The CDR3 spans 12 residues. CDR3 bases: TGTGCCTGGAGTTTCGTGGGGGGGGAAGCTTTCTTT. Amino acids: CAWSFVGGEAFF.

V gene TRBV27 combines with J gene TRBJ1-6; weak D call: TRBD1 (6 bases). CDR1 and CDR2 from the germline V gene are MNHEY and SMNVEV (reference sequence). This CDR3 region has 17 residues. V gave up 0 bases and J gave up 4 bases, with 13 bases separating them. This CDR3 reads CASSLSPTGLYNSPLHF. In DNA, the CDR3 is TGTGCCAGCAGTTTATCCCCTACAGGGCTTTATAATTCACCCCTCCACTTT.

V usage is TRBV2 and J usage is TRBJ1-3; a possible D gene is TRBD1 (5 bases). V was shortened by 5 bases and J by 2 bases, with 10 bases between the two germline ends. CDR3 size: 14 residues. CDR1 is SNHLY and CDR2 is FYNNEI in the germline V gene. The CDR3 protein is CASSRDSTGNTIYF. CDR3 nucleotides: TGTGCCAGCAGTAGGGACTCGACTGGAAACACCATATATTTT.

The genes are TRBV28 and TRBJ2-2; a possible D gene is TRBD2 (5 bases). Trimming pared 1 base from V and 4 bases from J, leaving 13 bases between. The CDR3 is made up of 16 amino acids. Looked up from germline, CDR1 is MDHEN and CDR2 is SYDVKM. The chain's CDR3 is CASSLSRGSGTGELFF. The CDR3, as DNA: TGTGCCAGCAGTTTATCCCGAGGGTCGGGCACCGGGGAGCTGTTTTTT.

The J gene is TRBJ1-6, the V gene TRBV28; D gene uncertain. The CDR3 covers 14 residues. Per germline, CDR1 MDHEN and CDR2 SYDVKM. V lost 2 bases and J 10 bases, leaving 12 bases between the germline ends. The CDR3 reads CASSLGGLRSPLHF. CDR3 coding DNA: TGTGCCAGCAGTTTAGGAGGGCTAAGGTCACCCCTCCACTTT. Full variable domain (outside the CDR3, taken from reference TRBV28 and TRBJ1-6): DVKVTQSSRYLVKRTGEKVFLECVQDMDHENMFWYRQDPGLGLRLIYFSYDVKMKEKGDIPEGYSVSREKKERFSLILESASTNQTSMYLCASSLGGLRSPLHFGNGTRLTVT.

The rearrangement uses TRBV19 and TRBJ2-5, with TRBD1 matching over 8 bases. CDR3 length: 14 residues. Germline values: CDR1 LNHDA, CDR2 SQIVND (reference sequence). Germline trimming cut 5 bases from V and 9 bases from J; bases unmatched to any gene: 11. The chain's CDR3 is CASSYNPGQGSQYF. Here the CDR3 DNA reads TGTGCCAGTAGTTATAACCCCGGACAGGGCTCCCAGTACTTC.

This clone appeared a few times. V and J are TRBV19 and TRBJ1-2; D remains ambiguous. This CDR3 is 11 amino acids long. The V gene's germline CDR1 is LNHDA and CDR2 SQIVND (reference sequence). CDR3 sequence (DNA): TGTGCTTCGGGTCAGAACTATGGCTACACCTTC. Translated: CASGQNYGYTF.

V is TRBV5-1 and J is TRBJ2-4; no clear D. This CDR3 region has 15 residues. V dropped 4 bases and J dropped 0 bases, with 11 bases sitting between them. Germline CDR1 SGHRS, CDR2 YFSETQ. The DNA for the CDR3 is TGCGCCAGCAGCCCCATCGTGGCAGCCAAAAACATTCAGTACTTC. It is translated as CASSPIVAAKNIQYF.

The chain combines TRBV28 with TRBJ1-5; D may be TRBD1 (6 bases). The length of the CDR3 is 15 residues. V dropped 6 bases and J dropped 7 bases, with 19 bases sitting between them. The germline V gene encodes CDR1 MDHEN and CDR2 SYDVKM. CDR3 sequence reads: CASSPTGTLKQPQHF. In DNA form, the CDR3 reads TGTGCCAGCAGCCCGACCGGGACACTCAAACAGCCCCAGCATTTT.

The gene calls are TRBV5-1 and TRBJ1-1; possibly TRBD1 for D (5 bases). V lost 3 bases to trimming and J lost 1 base, with 16 bases between them. Germline CDR1 SGHRS, CDR2 YFSETQ. The CDR3 is 16 amino acids. Written as DNA, the CDR3 is TGCGCCAGCAGCTCAAGTCAGGGTGTAGGGAACACTGAAGCTTTCTTT. Translated: CASSSSQGVGNTEAFF.

This clone has only a few counts. The chain links TRBV4-1 to TRBJ1-5, with unresolved D. The CDR3 has 17 residues. The germline CDR1 and CDR2 sequences are MGHRA and YSYEKL. V lost 0 bases, J lost 3 bases, and 15 bases lay in between. CDR3: CASSQDLEGWNNQPQHF. DNA of the CDR3: TGCGCCAGCAGCCAAGATCTCGAGGGCTGGAACAATCAGCCCCAGCATTTT.

DNA for the CDR3: TGCAGCGCCGGTCCGCAAAGGACCCAGTACTTC. This codes for CSAGPQRTQYF. The chain recombines TRBV29-1 with TRBJ2-5, with D unresolved. V lost 7 bases and J 7 bases, leaving 13 bases between the germline ends. Germline loops: CDR1 SQVTM, CDR2 ANQGSEA. There are 11 residues in the CDR3.

V gene TRBV24-1 combines with J gene TRBJ1-3; no firm D call. CDR3 size: 16 residues. Germline V CDR1 and CDR2: KGHDR, SFDVKD. V dropped 1 base and J dropped 0 bases, with 9 bases sitting between them. CDR3 loop: CATSDFPGSSGNTIYF. The CDR3 region has the DNA TGTGCCACCAGTGATTTTCCAGGATCCTCTGGAAACACCATATATTTT.

This chain connects TRBV10-3 to TRBJ2-7; 9 bases fit TRBD2. The junction had 9 bases not matched to a gene; V was cut back by 6 bases and J by 3 bases. Germline lookup yields CDR1 ENHRY and CDR2 SYGVKD. The CDR3 totals 15 residues. The CDR3 nucleotides read TGTGCCATCAGCCAACCTAGCGGGGCGATCTACGAGCAGTACTTC. Residues: CAISQPSGAIYEQYF.

The genes are TRBV28 and TRBJ2-7; 7 bases fit TRBD1. J gave up 1 base and V 5 bases, and 5 bases lay outside the gene matches. The CDR3 covers 14 residues. Germline assignment: CDR1 MDHEN and CDR2 SYDVKM. The CDR3 region has the DNA TGTGCCAGCAGTATCGACAGGGCGTCCTACGAGCAGTACTTC. Translating gives CASSIDRASYEQYF.

V is TRBV30 and J is TRBJ2-7, with TRBD2 identical over 9 bases. The CDR3 length is 13 residues. Germline CDR1 is GTSNPN and CDR2 is SVGIG (reference sequence). The V gene end was trimmed by 5 bases and the J gene end by 6 bases; junction bases not matched to a gene: 8. DNA for the CDR3: TGTGCCTGGGCGGGGGGGCTCGCCCGCGAGCAGTACTTC. It encodes CAWAGGLAREQYF.

The chain links TRBV5-8 to TRBJ1-5; a possible D gene is TRBD1 (5 bases). In germline, CDR1 is SGHTS, CDR2 YDEGEE. V lost 0 bases and J lost 4, with 8 bases in between. The CDR3 length is 14 residues. Here the CDR3 DNA reads TGTGCCAGCAGCTTGGAAAGGGGAAATCAGCCCCAGCATTTT. This translates into CASSLERGNQPQHF. The full variable domain, its missing parts supplied by reference TRBV5-8 and TRBJ1-5, is EAGVTQSPTHLIKTRGQQATLRCSPISGHTSVYWYQQALGLGLQFLLWYDEGEERNRGNFPPRFSGRQFPNYSSELNVNALELEDSALYLCASSLERGNQPQHFGDGTRLSIL.

V usage is TRBV11-3 and J usage is TRBJ2-3; D might be TRBD2 (6 bases). CDR1 SGHNT and CDR2 YENEEA come from the germline V gene. Trimming took 1 base from V and 4 from J, leaving 6 bases between them. This CDR3 spans 13 amino acids. CDR3 in DNA: TGTGCCAGCAGCTTAGGGAGGGCAGATACGCAGTATTTT. Its protein product is CASSLGRADTQYF.

The chain employs TRBV11-1 and TRBJ2-2; D gene ambiguous. CDR1 SGHAT and CDR2 FQDESV come from the germline V gene (reference sequence). V lost 1 base and J lost 1, with 7 bases in between. This CDR3 spans 15 amino acids. The CDR3, as DNA: TGTGCCAGCAGCTTAGAACTGCTGAACACCGGGGAGCTGTTTTTT. Its translation is CASSLELLNTGELFF.

The chain carries TRBV19 and TRBJ2-1; no reliable D call. Germline CDR1 and CDR2: LNHDA and SQIVND (reference sequence). Between the trimmed V and J ends, which lost 6 bases and 6 bases, there was a span of 6 bases. The CDR3 spans 11 residues. CDR3 residues: CASRSFNEQFF. Written as DNA, the CDR3 is TGTGCCAGTAGGAGCTTCAATGAGCAGTTCTTC.

The chain joins TRBV28 to TRBJ1-3; the match to TRBD1 covers 7 bases. From germline, CDR1 is MDHEN and CDR2 SYDVKM. The CDR3 extends over 14 amino acids. The J segment lost 5 bases and the V segment lost 4 bases, leaving 5 bases of the junction unmatched. CDR3 sequence (DNA): TGTGCCAGCAGTTACTACAGGGGTAGAAACACCATATATTTT. The encoded protein is CASSYYRGRNTIYF.

This clone came up once. The chain uses TRBV25-1 and TRBJ2-1, with TRBD2 identical over 11 bases. The CDR3 totals 12 residues. Germline lookup yields CDR1 MGHDK and CDR2 SYGVNS. V shed 2 bases, J shed 14 bases, and the junction held 2 bases outside the gene matches. The CDR3 protein is CASSEVAGGKFF. Written as DNA, the CDR3 is TGTGCCAGCAGTGAAGTAGCGGGGGGGAAGTTCTTC.

The CDR3 loop is CSARKLGGYTF. The CDR3, as DNA: TGCAGTGCTAGAAAACTAGGAGGCTACACCTTC. The V and J genes are TRBV20-1 and TRBJ1-2, with D unresolved. From germline, CDR1 is DFQATT and CDR2 SNEGSKA (reference sequence). CDR3 length: 11 amino acids. V lost 2 bases to trimming and J lost 8 bases, with 9 bases between them.

This chain uses TRBV7-9 with TRBJ2-3; the D gene is possibly TRBD1 (5 bases). Trimming took off 5 bases at V and 6 bases at J, with 24 bases between the two ends. The V gene's germline CDR1 is SEHNR and CDR2 FQNEAQ (reference sequence). The CDR3 runs to 17 residues. As DNA, the CDR3 is TGTGCCAGCAGCCCACGGTGGGCAGGGATGGGGTTGGATACGCAGTATTTT. Its protein is CASSPRWAGMGLDTQYF.

This clone was counted between two and nine times. The chain recombines TRBV19 with TRBJ1-2, with a weak D call TRBD1 (5 bases). The CDR3 is 16 amino acids. The germline V gene encodes CDR1 LNHDA and CDR2 SQIVND (reference sequence). V was clipped by 3 bases and J by 2 bases, with 16 bases between them. The CDR3 is CASSIRISGFNYGYTF. CDR3 DNA sequence: TGTGCCAGTAGTATCCGAATTTCAGGGTTCAACTATGGCTACACCTTC.

The rearrangement joins TRBV29-1 to TRBJ1-4, with TRBD1 matching 8 bases. The CDR3 is 14 amino acids. Germline V CDR1 and CDR2: SQVTM, ANQGSEA. The J segment lost 5 bases and the V segment lost 1 base, leaving 3 bases of the junction unmatched. The CDR3: CSVEGTGKNEKLFF. CDR3 nucleotides: TGCAGCGTTGAAGGGACAGGGAAAAATGAAAAACTGTTTTTT.